Below are 25 T cell receptor beta chains sequenced from a single sample in a study of blood T cell repertoires in COVID-19. TCRdb keeps only in-frame clones here, not all; method: immunoSEQ multiplex PCR. Of approximately 350,000 clones listed, over 75% are singletons. Sequencing was performed on PBMCs or T cells enriched from blood (not recorded which). These receptors were collected from a man aged 18 to 29 who had recovered from COVID-19.

This rearrangement joins TRBV7-7 to TRBJ2-2; possibly TRBD1 for D (5 bases). Between the trimmed V and J ends, which lost 5 bases and 4 bases, there was a span of 14 bases. The germline V gene has CDR1 SSHAT and CDR2 FNYEAQ (reference sequence). This CDR3 has 15 amino acids. This chain's CDR3 is CASSPTRASTGELFF. The CDR3 nucleotides read TGTGCCAGCAGCCCCACCAGGGCGAGCACCGGGGAGCTGTTTTTT.

This chain joins TRBV4-3 and TRBJ1-2, with TRBD1 identical over 7 bases. Trimming at V came to 4 bases and at J to 3 bases, leaving 8 bases not matched to a gene. CDR3 size: 15 residues. CDR1 and CDR2 (germline): LGHNA, YSLEER. This CDR3 is CASSPRSTGDYGYTF. CDR3 nucleotide sequence: TGCGCCAGCAGCCCTAGATCAACAGGGGACTATGGCTACACCTTC.

The CDR3 DNA sequence: TGTGCCAGCAGACAGGGAATGAACACTGAAGCTTTCTTT. Residues: CASRQGMNTEAFF. The chain is built from TRBV2 and TRBJ1-1, with D tentatively TRBD1 (6 bases). Germline-derived CDR1 and CDR2 are SNHLY and FYNNEI. This CDR3 is 13 amino acids long. V lost 6 bases to trimming and J lost 0 bases, with 8 bases between them.

Concerning this clone: One end of the junction is discordant with germline, which a read error may explain. The genes are TRBV7-9 and TRBJ2-1; 8 bases align to TRBD1. The germline V gene has CDR1 SEHNR and CDR2 FQNEAQ (reference sequence). The CDR3 contains 11 residues. For the CDR3, the DNA is TGTGCCAGCAGCCAATCGGACAGGGAGGTCTTC. It encodes CASSQSDREVF.

The chain couples TRBV28 to TRBJ2-3; tentative D call: TRBD1 (6 bases). V lost 2 bases, J lost 3 bases, and 9 bases lay in between. The length of the CDR3 is 14 residues. Germline CDR1 MDHEN, CDR2 SYDVKM. CDR3 coding DNA: TGTGCCAGCAGTTTAAACAGGGTGACAGATACGCAGTATTTT. Translation gives CASSLNRVTDTQYF.

J is TRBJ2-3 and V is TRBV14; possible D gene TRBD2, 6 bases. Germline CDR1 and CDR2: SGHDN and FVKESK. Trimming cost V 1 base and J 7 bases, with 12 bases left between them. The CDR3 is made up of 14 amino acids. The CDR3 DNA reads TGTGCCAGCAGCCAAGGGGGGAGGAGTTATACGCAGTATTTT. Residues: CASSQGGRSYTQYF. Using reference TRBV14 and TRBJ2-3 for the parts outside the CDR3, the full variable domain is EAGVTQFPSHSVIEKGQTVTLRCDPISGHDNLYWYRRVMGKEIKFLLHFVKESKQDESGMPNNRFLAERTGGTYSTLKVQPAELEDSGVYFCASSQGGRSYTQYFGPGTRLTVL.

The chain employs TRBV30 and TRBJ1-4; the D gene is possibly TRBD1 (6 bases). Germline CDR1 GTSNPN, CDR2 SVGIG (reference sequence). The V end lost 4 bases, the J end lost 8 bases, and 14 bases lay between the germline ends. This CDR3 comprises 13 residues. The CDR3 here is CAWTPGQGEKLFF. The CDR3 DNA reads as TGTGCCTGGACCCCGGGTCAGGGGGAAAAACTGTTTTTT.

The CDR3 loop is CASSLVGASGGDYEQYF. The CDR3 DNA reads TGTGCCAGCAGCTTAGTCGGTGCTAGCGGAGGGGACTACGAGCAGTACTTC. The rearrangement uses TRBV7-9 and TRBJ2-7; 7 nucleotides agree with TRBD2. Germline V gene data show CDR1 as SEHNR and CDR2 as FQNEAQ (reference sequence). After removal of 1 base from V and 3 bases from J, the junction contained 12 bases not matched to a gene. The CDR3 totals 17 residues.

J is TRBJ2-1 and V is TRBV5-1; tentatively, D is TRBD2 (5 bases). There are 15 residues in the CDR3. Germline V CDR1 and CDR2: SGHRS, YFSETQ. Trimming took 0 bases from V and 5 from J, leaving 12 bases between them. CDR3 nucleotides: TGCGCCAGCAGCTTGGTAGCTAGCCCAAACAATGAGCAGTTCTTC. This gives the protein CASSLVASPNNEQFF.

This rearrangement joins TRBV11-2 to TRBJ1-2, with D maybe TRBD1 (6 bases). Looked up from germline, CDR1 is SGHAT and CDR2 is FQNNGV. The length of the CDR3 is 15 residues. The V and J ends lost 2 bases and 4 bases respectively, with 14 bases between them. CDR3: CASSLTPQGTYGYTF. The CDR3 coding sequence is TGTGCCAGCAGCTTAACGCCGCAGGGGACCTATGGCTACACCTTC.

The rearrangement links TRBV7-2 to TRBJ1-5; D gene ambiguous. The V end was cut by 1 base, the J end by 5 bases, with 12 bases between. This CDR3 comprises 15 residues. Germline V gene data show CDR1 as SGHTA and CDR2 as FQGNSA. The CDR3 nucleotides read TGTGCCAGCAGCTTAGGCCGCCTACTCCATCAGCCCCAGCATTTT. Amino acid sequence: CASSLGRLLHQPQHF.

This chain uses TRBV7-2 with TRBJ2-7; 13 positions match TRBD2. J lost 7 bases, V lost 6 bases, and 9 bases had no gene match. This CDR3 region has 15 residues. Germline V gene lookup returns CDR1 SGHTA and CDR2 FQGNSA. DNA for the CDR3: TGTGCCAGCAGTCCCGGACTAGCGGGAGTTGTTGAGCAGTACTTC. The encoded protein is CASSPGLAGVVEQYF.

This clone was detected a few times. The rearrangement joins TRBV19 to TRBJ2-3, with 11 bases identical to TRBD2. V lost 6 bases to trimming and J lost 7 bases; unmatched junction nucleotides: 9. The CDR3 totals 15 residues. Germline V gene lookup returns CDR1 LNHDA and CDR2 SQIVND (reference sequence). In DNA form, the CDR3 reads TGTGCCAGTAGGCCCCAACTAGCGGGGGACCATACGCAGTATTTT. This sequence encodes CASRPQLAGDHTQYF.

This chain uses TRBV3-1 (or the pseudogene TRBV3-2) with TRBJ2-1; tentative D call: TRBD2 (6 bases). CDR3 length equals 14 residues. Trimming left V 4 bases short and J 9 bases short, with 16 bases between. CDR1 and CDR2 from the germline V gene are LGHDT and YNNKEL (reference sequence). The CDR3, as DNA: TGTGCCAGCAGCCCCCGGACTACACTATCTGAGCAGTTCTTC. Translated: CASSPRTTLSEQFF.

The chain links TRBV6-6 to TRBJ2-3; D is ambiguous. Germline V lookup: CDR1 MNHNY, CDR2 SVGAGI (reference sequence). The CDR3 spans 14 residues. V lost 7 bases and J lost 1, with 12 bases in between. CDR3 bases: TGTGCCAGCATGCCGCCCGGAGGCACAGATACGCAGTATTTT. It codes for CASMPPGGTDTQYF.

V gene TRBV19 combines with J gene TRBJ2-1; 7 bases agree with TRBD1. The germline CDR1 and CDR2 sequences are LNHDA and SQIVND (reference sequence). After removal of 6 bases from V and 6 bases from J, the junction contained 5 bases not matched to a gene. This CDR3 has 13 residues. The CDR3 DNA follows: TGTGCCAGTAGCGTTGCAGGGGGCAATGAGCAGTTCTTC. As protein: CASSVAGGNEQFF. The variable domain in full, with the rest retrieved from reference TRBV19 and TRBJ2-1, is DGGITQSPKYLFRKEGQNVTLSCEQNLNHDAMYWYRQDPGQGLRLIYYSQIVNDFQKGDIAEGYSVSREKKESFPLTVTSAQKNPTAFYLCASSVAGGNEQFFGPGTRLTVL.

This chain connects TRBV4-2 to TRBJ2-7, with TRBD2 identical over 7 bases. The length of the CDR3 is 15 residues. V was pared by 4 bases and J by 2 bases, with 8 bases of the junction left unmatched. Germline values: CDR1 LGHNA, CDR2 YNFKEQ. The CDR3 here is CASSRGLGGAYEQYF. The CDR3 nucleotides are TGTGCCAGCAGCCGTGGCCTGGGGGGGGCCTACGAGCAGTACTTC.

This chain links TRBV6-5 with TRBJ2-7; 8 bases are a match to TRBD2. The germline V gene has CDR1 MNHEY and CDR2 SVGAGI. The CDR3 sequence is 14 residues long. Losses at the gene ends were 10 bases for V and 0 bases for J; bases not matched to a gene: 8. CDR3 DNA sequence: TGTGCCACCGACCAGCGGGAGTCCTCCTACGAGCAGTACTTC. Translating it yields CATDQRESSYEQYF.

The chain couples TRBV28 to TRBJ1-2; unclear D gene. The CDR3 totals 14 residues. Trimming stripped 5 bases from V and 4 bases from J, with 14 bases between. Per germline, CDR1 MDHEN and CDR2 SYDVKM. This chain's CDR3 is CASSPDGGFYGYTF. The CDR3 DNA sequence: TGTGCCAGCAGTCCCGACGGAGGGTTCTATGGCTACACCTTC.

This chain joins TRBV2 and TRBJ1-3; D gene uncertain. Trimming cost V 0 bases and J 2 bases, with 8 bases left between them. CDR3 length: 15 residues. The germline V gene has CDR1 SNHLY and CDR2 FYNNEI. CDR3 region: CASSEALRAGNTIYF. For the CDR3, the DNA is TGTGCCAGCAGTGAAGCGCTCCGCGCTGGAAACACCATATATTTT.

The rearrangement links TRBV10-2 to TRBJ2-5; 7 positions match TRBD2. The CDR3 covers 14 residues. The V segment lost 8 bases and the J segment 3 bases; nucleotides outside the gene matches: 9. In germline, CDR1 is WSHSY, CDR2 SAAADI. The CDR3 DNA sequence: TGCGCCAGCGGGAGAGCGGGGACGGAAGAGACCCAGTACTTC. Its protein product is CASGRAGTEETQYF.

This clone was recorded only once. Other nucleotide sequences in the sample specify the same CDR3. The chain uses TRBV3-1 (or the pseudogene TRBV3-2) and TRBJ2-3; 9 bases match TRBD2. The V gene's germline CDR1 is LGHDT and CDR2 YNNKEL (reference sequence). Unmatched junction bases numbered 0, after V lost 2 bases and J lost 0 bases. This CDR3 has 15 amino acids. The CDR3 DNA is TGTGCCAGCAGCCAAACTAGCGGGAGCACAGATACGCAGTATTTT. This encodes CASSQTSGSTDTQYF.

The chain combines TRBV11-1 with TRBJ2-1, with TRBD1 matching over 7 bases. The CDR3 contains 16 residues. V shed 0 bases and J 14 bases; nucleotides not matched to a gene: 16. Germline V gene sequence: CDR1 SGHAT, CDR2 FQDESV (reference sequence). The CDR3 spells CASSLARGTDLWDKFF. DNA of the CDR3: TGTGCCAGCAGCTTAGCGAGGGGGACAGATCTATGGGATAAGTTCTTC.

This clone was seen only once. The V gene is TRBV5-4, the J gene TRBJ2-1; 9 positions match TRBD2. Germline-derived CDR1 and CDR2 are SGHNT and YYREEE (reference sequence). Trimming at V came to 7 bases and at J to 0 bases, leaving 5 bases not matched to a gene. The CDR3 sequence is 15 residues long. CDR3 sequence (DNA): TGTGCCAGCTCTGCAGCGGGAGGCTCCTACAATGAGCAGTTCTTC. Its protein product is CASSAAGGSYNEQFF. The whole variable domain, remainder taken from reference TRBV5-4 and TRBJ2-1, is ETGVTQSPTHLIKTRGQQVTLRCSSQSGHNTVSWYQQALGQGPQFIFQYYREEENGRGNFPPRFSGLQFPNYSSELNVNALELDDSALYLCASSAAGGSYNEQFFGPGTRLTVL.

CDR3 protein: CASSSMNLQGLNTEAFF. CDR3 DNA: TGTGCCAGCAGCTCCATGAACCTACAGGGGCTGAACACTGAAGCTTTCTTT. This chain uses TRBV7-9 with TRBJ1-1, with TRBD1 matching over 7 bases. V lost 4 bases to trimming and J lost 0 bases; unmatched junction nucleotides: 11. Germline V lookup: CDR1 SEHNR, CDR2 FQNEAQ (reference sequence). This CDR3 region has 17 residues.